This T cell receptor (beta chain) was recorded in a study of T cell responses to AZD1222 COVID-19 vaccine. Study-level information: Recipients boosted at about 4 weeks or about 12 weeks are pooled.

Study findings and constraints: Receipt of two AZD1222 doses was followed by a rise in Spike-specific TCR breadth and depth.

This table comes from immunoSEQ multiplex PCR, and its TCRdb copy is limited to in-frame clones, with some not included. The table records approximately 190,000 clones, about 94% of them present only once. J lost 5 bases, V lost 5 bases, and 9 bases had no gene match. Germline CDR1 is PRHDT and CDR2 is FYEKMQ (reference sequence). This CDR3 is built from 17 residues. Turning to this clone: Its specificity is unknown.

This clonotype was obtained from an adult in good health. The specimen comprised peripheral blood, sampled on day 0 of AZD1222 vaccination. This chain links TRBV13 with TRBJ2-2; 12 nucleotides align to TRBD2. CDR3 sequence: CASSPRLAGARTGELFF. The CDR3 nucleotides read TGTGCCAGCAGCCCCCGACTAGCGGGAGCTAGGACCGGGGAGCTGTTTTTT. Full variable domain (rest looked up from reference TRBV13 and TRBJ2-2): AAGVIQSPRHLIKEKRETATLKCYPIPRHDTVYWYQQGPGQDPQFLISFYEKMQSDKGSIPDRFSAQQFSDYHSELNMSSLELGDSALYFCASSPRLAGARTGELFFGEGSRLTVL.